This T cell receptor (beta chain) originates from a study of vaccination effects on CD4 cells after COVID-19. Notes on the study in general: Marked contraction was observed in infection-induced and vaccine-induced clones late after vaccination. Researchers report that only 1 of 255 vaccine-induced clones in healthy vaccinees cross-reacted with common cold coronaviruses.

Germline V gene lookup returns CDR1 SNHLY and CDR2 FYNNEI. V lost 5 bases to trimming and J lost 6 bases, with 14 bases between them. This CDR3 contains 14 residues. TCRdb's table, derived via immunoSEQ multiplex PCR, lists solely in-frame clones and lacks some. The table includes around 26,000 clones, approximately 70% detected once. About this clone itself: Its antigen is unknown.

Prior to sequencing, the ViraFEST assay stimulated PBMC with viral peptide pools, which expanded the antigen-specific CD4+ T cells. After roughly 11 days in culture, the CD4+ T cells were isolated. Participants completed two doses of the BNT162b2 or mRNA-1273 vaccine. With 8.5 to 10 ug/ml peptides and 9.5 to 10 IU/ml IL-2, fewer than 2.5 million PBMC per well were cultured. Researchers swapped half the medium for IL-2 medium on both days 3 and 7. V usage is TRBV2 and J usage is TRBJ1-5; maybe TRBD1 (6 bases). Here the sequenced sample was CD4+ T cells from PBMCs cultured with SARS-CoV-2 spike peptides, taken after COVID-19 vaccination. The sequence was collected from a human donor who received a COVID-19 vaccine. The chain's CDR3 is CASSQQGSPQPQHF. DNA of the CDR3: TGTGCCAGCAGTCAACAGGGCTCCCCTCAGCCCCAGCATTTT.